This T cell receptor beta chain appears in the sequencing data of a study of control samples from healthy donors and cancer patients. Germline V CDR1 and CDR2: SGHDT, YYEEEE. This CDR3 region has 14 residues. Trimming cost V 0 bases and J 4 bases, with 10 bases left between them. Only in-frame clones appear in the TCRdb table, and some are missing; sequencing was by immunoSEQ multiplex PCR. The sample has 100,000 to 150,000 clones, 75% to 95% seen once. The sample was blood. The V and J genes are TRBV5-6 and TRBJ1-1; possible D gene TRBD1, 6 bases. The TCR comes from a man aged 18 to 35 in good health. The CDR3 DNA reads TGTGCCAGCAGCTTGGGGGGGGCTGGCACTGAAGCTTTCTTT. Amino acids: CASSLGGAGTEAFF.